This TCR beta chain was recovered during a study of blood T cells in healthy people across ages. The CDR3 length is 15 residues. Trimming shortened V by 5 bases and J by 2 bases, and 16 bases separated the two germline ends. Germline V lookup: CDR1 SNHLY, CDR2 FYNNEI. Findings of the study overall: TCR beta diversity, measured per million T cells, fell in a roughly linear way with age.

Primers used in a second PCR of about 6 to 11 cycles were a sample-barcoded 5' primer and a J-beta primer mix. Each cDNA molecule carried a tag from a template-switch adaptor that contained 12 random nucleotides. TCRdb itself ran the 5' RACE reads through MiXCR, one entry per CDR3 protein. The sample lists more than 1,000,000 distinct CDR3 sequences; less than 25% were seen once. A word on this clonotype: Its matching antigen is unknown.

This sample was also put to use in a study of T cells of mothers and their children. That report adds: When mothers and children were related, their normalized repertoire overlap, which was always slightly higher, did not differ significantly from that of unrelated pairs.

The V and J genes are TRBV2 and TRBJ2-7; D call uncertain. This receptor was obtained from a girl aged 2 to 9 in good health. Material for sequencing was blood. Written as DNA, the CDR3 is TGTGCCAGCAGTCCGAAGGCGACCAGTCCCTACGAGCAGTACTTC. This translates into CASSPKATSPYEQYF.